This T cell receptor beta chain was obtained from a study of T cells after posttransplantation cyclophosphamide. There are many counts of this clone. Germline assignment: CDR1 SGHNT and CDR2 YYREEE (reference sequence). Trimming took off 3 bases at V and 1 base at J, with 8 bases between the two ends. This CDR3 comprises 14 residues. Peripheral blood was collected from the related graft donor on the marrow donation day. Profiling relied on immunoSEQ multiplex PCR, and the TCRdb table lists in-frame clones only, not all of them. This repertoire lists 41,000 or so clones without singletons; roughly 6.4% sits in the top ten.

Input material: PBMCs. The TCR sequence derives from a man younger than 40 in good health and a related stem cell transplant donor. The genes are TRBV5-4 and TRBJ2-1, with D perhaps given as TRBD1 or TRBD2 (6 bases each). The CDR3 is CASSWRGSYNEQFF. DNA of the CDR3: TGTGCCAGCAGCTGGAGGGGGTCCTACAATGAGCAGTTCTTC.